This T cell receptor beta chain was sequenced in a study of T cells in Graves' hyperthyroidism and ophthalmopathy (dated by TCRdb to the late 2010s). At the level of the whole study: Peripheral blood samples were taken at the time of initial diagnosis, prior to any treatment. A discovery cohort of about a hundred patients, 43 with Graves' ophthalmopathy and 55 to 65 with stable Graves' hyperthyroidism, was used to find distinguishing TCR V-J signatures. The study also compared thyroid tissue and blood T-cell repertoires from five or six Graves' hyperthyroidism patients. The approximately 90 discovery patients were divided at random into training and test sets in a 7:3 ratio. TCR Vbeta CDR3 sequencing of roughly 140 peripheral blood samples (under 45 ophthalmopathy, 75 to 80 hyperthyroidism and approximately 17 progressor patients) is reported in the paper. An independent validation cohort of fewer than 20 hyperthyroidism patients and 15 or so patients who later progressed to ophthalmopathy tested prospective prediction of ophthalmopathy. Following sampling, methimazole starting at 30 mg daily was given to hyperthyroidism patients, and high-dose intravenous methylprednisolone was given to ophthalmopathy patients. Paper-wide results and their limitations: No statistical method was used to fix the sample size in advance, and group allocation was not hidden from the investigators. Ophthalmopathy was separated from stable hyperthyroidism by a 13 V-J signature model, with approximately 90% sensitivity and around 81% specificity obtained in cross-validation and 80%/75% obtained in testing. During validation, the model predicted progression to ophthalmopathy a median of around 6 months ahead of onset, with around 65% sensitivity and 72% to 85% specificity. Most expanded thyroid clonotypes (frequency above 0.001) were also detected in blood, a finding suggesting that blood repertoires may reflect thyroid immune responses.

Stable Graves' hyperthyroidism was defined as no progression to ophthalmopathy during 18 months of follow-up. Hyperthyroidism patients were aged 18 to 65 years and newly diagnosed, with disease duration of less than 2 months. Exclusion was applied to patients with uncontrolled infections, other autoimmune diseases, pregnancy or lactation. Clinical symptoms, serum thyroxine and TRAb, thyroid ultrasound, and orbital computed tomography formed the basis for the diagnoses. PBMCs were separated from 8 to 10 ml of fresh peripheral blood using Ficoll-Paque density gradient centrifugation. Trizol reagent was used to extract total RNA, and RNA quality was then checked on an Agilent 2100 Bioanalyzer. Comment on this clonotype: No antigen is known for it. Within one base of it there is no much larger clone, and no base qualities were kept.

Between the V and J ends, shortened by 1 base and 4 bases respectively, the junction contains 16 bases. The germline V gene (reference sequence) specifies LNHNV as CDR1 and YYDKDF as CDR2. From its cysteine to its phenylalanine, the CDR3 spans 16 amino acids. CDR3 DNA is the only sequence kept; it has 48 bases, read in frame from the first base. The TCR beta CDR3 regions were amplified from the RNA transcripts. The TCR CDR3 was subjected to a first round of RT-PCR using the HTBI primer set and the Qiagen OneStep RT-PCR kit. Libraries were constructed in a second round of multiplex PCR, after which size selection and purification were carried out. Paired-end sequencing of the libraries was performed with 100 bp reads on an Illumina HiSeq2000. The original pipeline was this. SOAPnuke was used to process the raw data, throwing out any read that contained adapters or uncalled bases, had a mean Phred below 15, or lacked an exact constant-primer or identifier match. High-quality paired reads were merged with COPE v1.2.5, and unique nucleotide sequences were defined as clonotypes. Clonotypes were aligned to IMGT TRBV, TRBD and TRBJ reference segments using MiTCR v1.1. Only V-J combinations with frequency above 0.0001, covering 98% to 99.2% of repertoires, were analysed. A TCS score was defined as the ratio of F50 (clonal expansion) to E x V (chaos), with BLOSUM62-based TCRdist applied between CDR3 peptides within each V-J. Welch's t-statistics and random forest reduced roughly 540 V-J features to 13, which were used in a naive Bayes classifier (R e1071). TCRdb took the public reads, trimmed them with fastp at Q25, ran MiXCR for clone calling and kept in-frame beta chains. Every entry covers one CDR3 protein and lists the most common genes and DNA from its rows. TCRdb, not the authors, supplied the V and J calls. The sample contains some 550,000 distinct CDR3 sequences, less than 25% of them found a single time. Together, the top ten hold about 25% of the sample.

This chain is built from TRBV15 and TRBJ1-2; matching of 6 bases hints at TRBD1 as the D gene. The sequence was obtained from a man aged 18 to 29 with Graves' hyperthyroidism. The sequenced sample was blood. The DNA reads TGTGCCACCAGCAGAGTTCAGGACAGACCCTCCTATGGCTACACCTTC. It translates to CATSRVQDRPSYGYTF.